Listed here are 27 T cell receptor beta chains from one sample, sequenced in a study of tumor-infiltrating lymphocytes in localized non-small cell lung cancer. Repertoires were generated with immunoSEQ multiplex PCR, while TCRdb's copy carries only in-frame clones and drops some. This sample carries about 12,000 clones, around 81% of them seen once, and the ten largest clones take approximately 4.2%. Source material: lung tumor tissue. All receptors come from a human donor with non-small cell lung cancer.

The chain is built from TRBV4-2 and TRBJ1-4; 8 bases are shared with TRBD1. Per germline, CDR1 LGHNA and CDR2 YNFKEQ. This CDR3 is built from 15 residues. Unmatched junction bases numbered 1, after V lost 2 bases and J lost 2 bases. Written as DNA, the CDR3 is TGTGCCAGCAGCCAAAACAGGGGGACTAATGAAAAACTGTTTTTT. This codes for CASSQNRGTNEKLFF.

The chain couples TRBV5-4 to TRBJ2-3, with D possibly being TRBD2 (7 bases). Trimming shortened V by 5 bases and J by 4 bases, and 14 bases separated the two germline ends. This CDR3 contains 14 residues. The germline V gene encodes CDR1 SGHNT and CDR2 YYREEE (reference sequence). Here the CDR3 reads CASSWGGAADTQYF. The CDR3 region has the DNA TGTGCCAGCAGTTGGGGGGGGGCCGCAGATACGCAGTATTTT.

This clone was counted a few times. V and J are TRBV2 and TRBJ1-2; no firm D call. Germline V lookup: CDR1 SNHLY, CDR2 FYNNEI. This CDR3 contains 12 residues. The V and J ends lost 8 bases and 4 bases respectively, with 11 bases between them. The CDR3 DNA reads as TGTGCCAGCCACTACGCGCGCTATGGCTACACCTTC. This encodes CASHYARYGYTF. Drawing the rest from reference TRBV2 and TRBJ1-2, the complete variable domain is EPEVTQTPSHQVTQMGQEVILRCVPISNHLYFYWYRQILGQKVEFLVSFYNNEISEKSEIFDDQFSVERPDGSNFTLKIRSTKLEDSAMYFCASHYARYGYTFGSGTRLTVV.

The chain carries TRBV10-1 and TRBJ2-7; D possibly corresponds to TRBD2 (6 bases). The ends were cut back, 6 bases at V and 6 bases at J, with 18 bases in the middle. The germline V gene encodes CDR1 WNHNN and CDR2 SYGVQD (reference sequence). This CDR3 is 14 amino acids long. Here the CDR3 reads CASSLTVGAGEQYF. In nucleotides, the CDR3 is TGCGCCAGCAGCCTCACAGTGGGAGCGGGCGAGCAGTACTTC.

The chain is built from TRBV5-1 and TRBJ1-6; D possibly corresponds to TRBD1 (6 bases). Germline CDR1 is SGHRS and CDR2 is YFSETQ. The CDR3 totals 15 residues. Between the trimmed V and J ends, which lost 6 bases and 4 bases, there was a span of 14 bases. CDR3 in amino acids: CASTNSTGYNSPLHF. Written as DNA, the CDR3 is TGCGCCAGCACCAATTCGACAGGATATAATTCACCCCTCCACTTT.

This clone was counted once. The chain carries TRBV21-1 and TRBJ2-7. TRBV21-1 is a pseudogene segment. The CDR3 totals 12 residues. CDR3 DNA: TGTGCCAGCAGCAAAAACGAATACGAGCAGTACTTC. It translates to CASSKNEYEQYF.

The V call is TRBV7-2, the J call TRBJ1-2; 7 positions agree with TRBD1. CDR1 and CDR2 from the germline V gene are SGHTA and FQGNSA. J lost 4 bases, V lost 1 base, and 6 bases had no gene match. The CDR3 spans 15 residues. This CDR3 reads CASSLGPDRSYGYTF. CDR3 nucleotide sequence: TGTGCCAGCAGCTTAGGCCCGGACAGGTCCTATGGCTACACCTTC.

As DNA, the CDR3 is TGCGCCAGCAGCCAACCCTTAGCTAGACGGGGTAGCTCTGGAAACACCATATATTTT. Translating gives CASSQPLARRGSSGNTIYF. This chain joins TRBV4-1 and TRBJ1-3; the D is unclear. This CDR3 is 19 amino acids long. V lost 2 bases and J lost 0, with 20 bases in between. The V gene's germline CDR1 is MGHRA and CDR2 YSYEKL.

In this sample, this clone turned up once. The chain employs TRBV5-6 and TRBJ1-3, with 8 bases identical to TRBD1. There are 17 residues in the CDR3. In germline, CDR1 is SGHDT, CDR2 YYEEEE. J was trimmed by 3 bases and V by 0 bases; bases with no gene match: 8. The CDR3 region is CASSLAPGGSFGNTIYF. The CDR3, as DNA: TGTGCCAGCAGCTTGGCCCCAGGGGGCAGTTTTGGAAACACCATATATTTT.

This clone was recorded once. V is TRBV5-1 and J is TRBJ1-1; D not resolved. CDR3 length: 15 residues. The germline gives CDR1 SGHRS, CDR2 YFSETQ. Trimming pared 0 bases from V and 1 base from J, leaving 10 bases between. This CDR3 is CASSLVALKNTEAFF. CDR3 DNA: TGCGCCAGCAGCTTGGTCGCCCTCAAGAACACTGAAGCTTTCTTT.

The rearrangement joins TRBV5-1 to TRBJ2-3; 7 nucleotides line up with TRBD2. This CDR3 has 16 residues. Germline V lookup: CDR1 SGHRS, CDR2 YFSETQ. J lost 4 bases, V lost 7 bases, and 15 bases had no gene match. CDR3 region: CASSLGAGFGADTQYF. Written as DNA, the CDR3 is TGCGCCAGCTCCTTAGGAGCGGGATTTGGAGCAGATACGCAGTATTTT. Full variable domain (rest looked up from reference TRBV5-1 and TRBJ2-3): KAGVTQTPRYLIKTRGQQVTLSCSPISGHRSVSWYQQTPGQGLQFLFEYFSETQRNKGNFPGRFSGRQFSNSRSEMNVSTLELGDSALYLCASSLGAGFGADTQYFGPGTRLTVL.

The chain carries TRBV4-3 and TRBJ1-3; the D is unclear. CDR1 is LGHNA and CDR2 is YSLEER in the germline V gene. The ends were cut back, 0 bases at V and 5 bases at J, with 5 bases in the middle. The CDR3 is made up of 13 amino acids. The CDR3 is CASSQELRNTIYF. CDR3 nucleotide sequence: TGCGCCAGCAGCCAAGAGTTAAGAAACACCATATATTTT.

This clone was observed a single time. The chain links TRBV18 to TRBJ1-2; the D gene is possibly TRBD1 (5 bases). The CDR3 spans 12 residues. The germline CDR1 and CDR2 sequences are KGHSH and LQKENI. The germline V and J ends were trimmed by 6 bases and 7 bases, with 12 bases remaining between them. The DNA for the CDR3 is TGTGCCAGCTCGGACCGGGACTCTGGCTACACCTTC. This encodes CASSDRDSGYTF.

V usage is TRBV5-4 and J usage is TRBJ1-6; 9 nucleotides align to TRBD1. In germline, CDR1 is SGHNT, CDR2 YYREEE (reference sequence). V was pared by 4 bases and J by 4 bases, with 6 bases of the junction left unmatched. This CDR3 is built from 16 residues. CDR3 nucleotide sequence: TGTGCCAGCAGCCATACGGGACAGGGTTATAATTCACCCCTCCACTTT. Translation: CASSHTGQGYNSPLHF.

The V gene is TRBV7-8, the J gene TRBJ1-5, with D possibly matching TRBD1 (6 bases). Germline CDR1 reads SGHVS; CDR2 reads FQNEAQ. With 2 bases removed from V and 4 bases from J, the gap between germline ends came to 12 bases. The CDR3 is 15 residues long. The CDR3 DNA follows: TGTGCCAGCAGCTTATTCCAGGGGAGGAATCAGCCCCAGCATTTT. This sequence encodes CASSLFQGRNQPQHF.

The chain couples TRBV19 to TRBJ2-7; 7 bases map to TRBD2. CDR3 length: 15 amino acids. Germline V CDR1 and CDR2: LNHDA, SQIVND (reference sequence). The ends lost 1 base at V and 4 bases at J; junction bases unmatched: 7. The CDR3 coding sequence is TGTGCCAGTAGTATAGGAACGGGAGGCTGGTACGAGCAGTACTTC. It translates to CASSIGTGGWYEQYF.

The chain couples TRBV7-6 to TRBJ2-7; perhaps TRBD1 as D (6 bases). CDR1 SGHVS and CDR2 FNYEAQ come from the germline V gene. Between the trimmed V and J ends, which lost 5 bases and 1 base, there was a span of 9 bases. The CDR3 is made up of 13 amino acids. CDR3 amino acids: CASSNQGSYEQYF. The CDR3 DNA reads TGTGCCAGCAGCAACCAGGGGTCCTACGAGCAGTACTTC. Variable domain in full (rest from reference TRBV7-6 and TRBJ2-7): GAGVSQSPRYKVTKRGQDVALRCDPISGHVSLYWYRQALGQGPEFLTYFNYEAQQDKSGLPNDRFSAERPEGSISTLTIQRTEQRDSAMYRCASSNQGSYEQYFGPGTRLTVT.

This clone has just a few counts. The chain has TRBV5-1 and TRBJ1-6; D gene uncertain. The CDR3 has 13 amino acids. V lost 4 bases and J lost 2, with 4 bases in between. Germline V gives CDR1 SGHRS, CDR2 YFSETQ. CDR3 DNA: TGCGCCAGCAGCCCTACCTATAATTCACCCCTCCACTTT. It codes for CASSPTYNSPLHF.

The CDR3 DNA follows: TGCGCCAGCAGCGCGGGACTAGCGGTCCAAGAGACCCAGTACTTC. Translation: CASSAGLAVQETQYF. The chain recombines TRBV5-1 with TRBJ2-5, with 11 bases matching TRBD2. Per germline, CDR1 SGHRS and CDR2 YFSETQ. The CDR3 length is 15 residues. V lost 4 bases and J lost 1; bases outside the gene matches: 3.

This chain joins TRBV5-4 and TRBJ2-5; D unresolved. Deletions cut 3 bases from V and 4 bases from J, with 4 bases between. Germline V gene lookup returns CDR1 SGHNT and CDR2 YYREEE (reference sequence). The CDR3 has 11 residues. CDR3 DNA: TGTGCCAGCAGCTCGAGAGAGACCCAGTACTTC. Translated, it gives CASSSRETQYF.

V gene TRBV6-1 combines with J gene TRBJ1-2; TRBD1 aligns across 7 bases. The V and J ends lost 0 bases and 8 bases, in that order; junction bases with no gene match: 21. The CDR3 contains 19 residues. CDR1 is MNHNS and CDR2 is SASEGT in the germline V gene. The CDR3 loop reads CASSEALLSGTVILGGYTF. The CDR3 DNA sequence: TGTGCCAGCAGTGAAGCATTGCTTTCCGGGACAGTTATCCTTGGAGGCTACACCTTC.

The V and J genes are TRBV28 and TRBJ2-1, with TRBD1 matching 8 bases. Germline V gives CDR1 MDHEN, CDR2 SYDVKM. The CDR3 loop spans 13 amino acids. V lost 6 bases to trimming and J lost 5 bases; unmatched junction nucleotides: 3. CDR3 in amino acids: CASRLTGDNEQFF. CDR3 sequence (DNA): TGTGCCAGCAGGCTGACAGGGGACAATGAGCAGTTCTTC.

The chain uses TRBV30 and TRBJ2-7; 11 bases are a match to TRBD2. The length of the CDR3 is 13 residues. Germline V gives CDR1 GTSNPN, CDR2 SVGIG (reference sequence). Losses at the gene ends were 2 bases for V and 7 bases for J; bases not matched to a gene: 4. This chain's CDR3 is CAWSTSGSREQYF. DNA for the CDR3: TGTGCCTGGAGTACTAGCGGGAGTAGGGAGCAGTACTTC.

The sample holds one count of this clone. This chain joins TRBV5-8 and TRBJ2-3; D is uncertain. V shed 2 bases and J shed 4 bases, with 2 bases lying between them. CDR1 and CDR2 (germline): SGHTS, YDEGEE. The CDR3 is 11 amino acids. The CDR3 nucleotides read TGTGCCAGCAGCTTACCAGATACGCAGTATTTT. Translating gives CASSLPDTQYF.

This chain uses TRBV10-2 with TRBJ1-1; 9 bases agree with TRBD1. With V trimmed by 5 bases and J by 3 bases, 10 bases remained unmatched. CDR3 size: 16 residues. From germline, CDR1 is WSHSY and CDR2 SAAADI. The DNA of the CDR3 is TGCGCCAGCAGTAAGAGGGACAGGGTCTGGGACACTGAAGCTTTCTTT. Its translation: CASSKRDRVWDTEAFF.

The rearrangement joins TRBV7-2 to TRBJ1-1; a weak D match, TRBD1 (6 bases). The CDR3 is 15 residues long. V shed 5 bases and J shed 2 bases, with 15 bases lying between them. Germline V lookup: CDR1 SGHTA, CDR2 FQGNSA. The CDR3 loop is CASSPPGAVNTEAFF. The CDR3, as DNA: TGTGCCAGCAGCCCCCCGGGGGCGGTTAACACTGAAGCTTTCTTT.

This chain joins TRBV11-2 and TRBJ2-7, with a tentative D call TRBD1 (6 bases). Per germline, CDR1 SGHAT and CDR2 FQNNGV. This CDR3 region has 13 residues. Between the trimmed V and J ends, which lost 6 bases and 3 bases, there was a span of 12 bases. The DNA of the CDR3 is TGTGCCAGCAGGTCGACAGGACACTACGAGCAGTACGTC. The encoded protein is CASRSTGHYEQYV.